The 26 T cell receptor beta chains in this list originate from one sample, sequenced in a study of blood T cell repertoires in COVID-19. Data came from immunoSEQ multiplex PCR; TCRdb stores just in-frame clones and leaves some out. The table has about 220,000 clones, roughly 88% seen once. What was sequenced was peripheral blood. Receptor source: a man in his thirties or forties who had recovered from COVID-19.

The rearrangement uses TRBV6-4 and TRBJ1-2; D perhaps matches TRBD1 (5 bases). Trimming removed 3 bases from V and 9 bases from J, with 14 bases in between. The germline gives CDR1 MRHNA, CDR2 SNTAGT. The CDR3 contains 13 residues. The CDR3 is CASSEGAGLSYTF. The CDR3, as DNA: TGTGCCAGCAGTGAAGGGGCGGGGTTGAGCTACACCTTC.

This clone appeared a single time. The gene calls are TRBV2 and TRBJ2-3; possible D gene TRBD2, 5 bases. The CDR3 has 14 amino acids. The V and J ends lost 8 bases and 2 bases respectively, with 14 bases between them. From germline, CDR1 is SNHLY and CDR2 FYNNEI. The CDR3 nucleotides are TGTGCCAGCCAGGTGTATCGGGACACAGATACGCAGTATTTT. This codes for CASQVYRDTDTQYF.

The J gene is TRBJ1-1, the V gene TRBV6-5; a possible D gene is TRBD1 (5 bases). With 5 bases removed from V and 0 bases from J, the gap between germline ends came to 7 bases. The CDR3 extends over 13 amino acids. Germline CDR1 and CDR2: MNHEY and SVGAGI. This CDR3 is CASSLTVNTEAFF. In nucleotides, the CDR3 is TGTGCCAGCAGTCTGACAGTGAACACTGAAGCTTTCTTT.

V is TRBV4-3 and J is TRBJ2-3; TRBD2 matches 7 bases. The J segment lost 7 bases and the V segment lost 0 bases, leaving 10 bases of the junction unmatched. The CDR3 contains 16 residues. The germline CDR1 and CDR2 sequences are LGHNA and YSLEER. As DNA, the CDR3 is TGCGCCAGCAGCCAAGACGGGGGGATGAGGGGAAATACGCAGTATTTT. It translates to CASSQDGGMRGNTQYF.

CDR3 protein: CASSEGGQNTEAFF. The CDR3 DNA follows: TGCGCCAGCAGTGAGGGGGGACAAAACACTGAAGCTTTCTTT. This chain uses TRBV10-1 with TRBJ1-1; tentatively, D is TRBD1 (6 bases). The CDR3 is made up of 14 amino acids. Germline V gene lookup returns CDR1 WNHNN and CDR2 SYGVQD (reference sequence). Trimming left V 2 bases short and J 2 bases short, with 9 bases between.

CDR3 region: CSVSWQYNQPQHF. The DNA for the CDR3 is TGCAGCGTATCCTGGCAGTACAATCAGCCCCAGCATTTT. The rearrangement joins TRBV29-1 to TRBJ1-5, with D unresolved. The germline V and J ends were trimmed by 6 bases and 3 bases, with 12 bases remaining between them. Germline V gene lookup returns CDR1 SQVTM and CDR2 ANQGSEA. The CDR3 covers 13 residues.

This clone occurred many times. The chain employs TRBV27 and TRBJ1-1, with TRBD1 matching over 7 bases. CDR3 length: 15 amino acids. V shed 5 bases and J 0 bases; nucleotides not matched to a gene: 6. CDR1 and CDR2 (germline): MNHEY, SMNVEV (reference sequence). The CDR3 is CASSRGDRMNTEAFF. As DNA, the CDR3 is TGTGCCAGCAGTCGAGGGGACAGAATGAACACTGAAGCTTTCTTT.

This clone appeared a single time. The chain links TRBV30 to TRBJ1-2; 9 nucleotides match TRBD1. CDR1 is GTSNPN, CDR2 SVGIG, per germline (reference sequence). The CDR3 is made up of 13 amino acids. With 4 bases clipped from V and 6 bases from J, the junction kept 6 bases outside the gene matches. Here the CDR3 DNA reads TGTGCCTGGAATCTACAGGGGGCGCATGGCTACACCTTC. This translates into CAWNLQGAHGYTF.

This chain uses TRBV4-1 with TRBJ1-1, with 8 bases aligning to TRBD1. This CDR3 comprises 13 residues. Germline lookup yields CDR1 MGHRA and CDR2 YSYEKL. V gave up 4 bases and J gave up 10 bases; unmatched junction bases: 8. The CDR3 DNA follows: TGCGCCAGCAGCCGAATCGGACAGGGACGAGCTTTCTTT. Its protein is CASSRIGQGRAFF.

The chain recombines TRBV29-1 with TRBJ2-3; 11 bases agree with TRBD2. V dropped 3 bases and J dropped 5; count of bases not matched to a gene: 4. The germline V gene has CDR1 SQVTM and CDR2 ANQGSEA. The CDR3 runs to 14 residues. The CDR3: CSVEDSGGVDTQYF. CDR3 coding DNA: TGCAGCGTTGAGGATAGCGGGGGGGTAGATACGCAGTATTTT.

The rearrangement links TRBV11-2 to TRBJ1-2; a weak D match, TRBD1 (5 bases). Germline lookup yields CDR1 SGHAT and CDR2 FQNNGV. V was trimmed by 1 base and J by 8 bases, leaving 14 bases between them. The CDR3 consists of 14 residues. CDR3 nucleotides: TGTGCCAGCAGCTTAGCTCGCAGGGCGTGGGGCTACACCTTC. Protein sequence: CASSLARRAWGYTF.

The genes are TRBV7-2 and TRBJ1-1; TRBD1 aligns across 10 bases. Per germline, CDR1 SGHTA and CDR2 FQGNSA. With V trimmed by 4 bases and J by 3 bases, 5 bases remained unmatched. The CDR3 totals 15 residues. The CDR3 reads CASSSWTGGYTEAFF. CDR3 DNA: TGTGCCAGCAGCTCGTGGACAGGGGGGTACACTGAAGCTTTCTTT.

This chain connects TRBV6-2 or TRBV6-3 to TRBJ1-1; D call uncertain. Between the trimmed V and J ends, which lost 2 bases and 4 bases, there was a span of 11 bases. Germline V gene lookup returns CDR1 MNHEY and CDR2 SVGEGT. The CDR3 loop spans 14 amino acids. CDR3 DNA sequence: TGTGCCAGCAGTTACGGTGTAACCGGCACTGAAGCTTTCTTT. It specifies CASSYGVTGTEAFF.

This rearrangement joins TRBV6-1 to TRBJ2-3; TRBD1 might be the D (6 bases). CDR1 and CDR2 from the germline V gene are MNHNS and SASEGT. The CDR3 runs to 16 residues. Trimming pared 4 bases from V and 1 base from J, leaving 15 bases between. CDR3 sequence: CASSAGQGIGTDTQYF. The CDR3 DNA is TGTGCCAGCAGTGCGGGGCAGGGGATTGGCACAGATACGCAGTATTTT.

V gene TRBV27 combines with J gene TRBJ1-5; TRBD1 might be the D (5 bases). The CDR3 is 16 amino acids. V gave up 3 bases and J gave up 4 bases, with 16 bases separating them. Germline assignment: CDR1 MNHEY and CDR2 SMNVEV (reference sequence). The CDR3 DNA reads TGTGCCAGCAGTTTCGGAGCAGGGTCCTTTAATCAGCCCCAGCATTTT. Its protein product is CASSFGAGSFNQPQHF.

V and J are TRBV5-1 and TRBJ1-4; D is undetermined. With 4 bases removed from V and 0 bases from J, the gap between germline ends came to 7 bases. Germline CDR1 and CDR2: SGHRS and YFSETQ. The CDR3 is 14 amino acids. CDR3 amino acids: CASSPGATNEKLFF. DNA for the CDR3: TGCGCCAGCAGCCCCGGGGCAACTAATGAAAAACTGTTTTTT. The whole variable domain, remainder taken from reference TRBV5-1 and TRBJ1-4, is KAGVTQTPRYLIKTRGQQVTLSCSPISGHRSVSWYQQTPGQGLQFLFEYFSETQRNKGNFPGRFSGRQFSNSRSEMNVSTLELGDSALYLCASSPGATNEKLFFGSGTQLSVL.

The genes are TRBV10-1 and TRBJ1-2; 7 bases map to TRBD1. Germline-derived CDR1 and CDR2 are WNHNN and SYGVQD (reference sequence). The CDR3 totals 14 residues. J lost 8 bases, V lost 6 bases, and 12 bases had no gene match. CDR3 in amino acids: CASSPETGRGGYTF. The CDR3 DNA follows: TGCGCCAGCAGCCCCGAGACAGGGAGAGGAGGCTACACCTTC.

The V call is TRBV11-2, the J call TRBJ2-1; D gene ambiguous. Between the trimmed V and J ends, which lost 5 bases and 6 bases, there was a span of 14 bases. The CDR3 runs 14 residues. The germline V gene has CDR1 SGHAT and CDR2 FQNNGV. In DNA form, the CDR3 reads TGTGCCAGCAGCCTATTGTATAATAGCAATGAGCAGTTCTTC. This translates into CASSLLYNSNEQFF.

The gene calls are TRBV3-1 (or the pseudogene TRBV3-2) and TRBJ2-7, with D unresolved. V was pared by 1 base and J by 6 bases, with 7 bases between. Germline values: CDR1 LGHDT, CDR2 YNNKEL (reference sequence). The CDR3 has 12 residues. The CDR3 bases are TGTGCCAGCAGCCAAGTCGTCTTCGAGCAGTACTTC. Translated, it gives CASSQVVFEQYF.

A single count supports this clone. This chain connects TRBV5-4 to TRBJ2-1, with TRBD1 identical over 7 bases. Germline loops: CDR1 SGHNT, CDR2 YYREEE (reference sequence). This CDR3 spans 15 amino acids. Unmatched junction bases numbered 6, after V lost 2 bases and J lost 4 bases. CDR3 sequence: CASSLDPGQYNEQFF. CDR3 sequence (DNA): TGTGCCAGCAGCTTAGATCCGGGACAGTACAATGAGCAGTTCTTC.

V is TRBV7-7 and J is TRBJ2-7, with 9 positions matching TRBD1. The CDR3 is 14 residues long. The ends lost 1 base at V and 4 bases at J; junction bases unmatched: 2. The germline V gene encodes CDR1 SSHAT and CDR2 FNYEAQ (reference sequence). The CDR3 loop is CASSLGDRGYEQYF. Here the CDR3 DNA reads TGTGCCAGCAGCTTAGGCGACAGGGGGTACGAGCAGTACTTC. The complete variable domain, with remaining parts taken from reference TRBV7-7 and TRBJ2-7, reads GAGVSQSPRYKVTKRGQDVTLRCDPISSHATLYWYQQALGQGPEFLTYFNYEAQPDKSGLPSDRFSAERPEGSISTLTIQRTEQRDSAMYRCASSLGDRGYEQYFGPGTRLTVT.

As regards this clone: The same CDR3 arises from other DNA sequences in this sample as well. The gene calls are TRBV7-2 and TRBJ1-2; 8 bases match TRBD1. Germline V gives CDR1 SGHTA, CDR2 FQGNSA. The V segment lost 4 bases and the J segment 4 bases; nucleotides outside the gene matches: 5. The CDR3 length is 14 residues. CDR3 bases: TGTGCCAGCAGCTCCGGGACAGGCCCCTATGGCTACACCTTC. It specifies CASSSGTGPYGYTF.

The chain has TRBV10-3 and TRBJ1-5; D is perhaps TRBD1 (5 bases). V was clipped by 8 bases and J by 2 bases, with 10 bases between them. The V gene's germline CDR1 is ENHRY and CDR2 SYGVKD. CDR3 size: 13 residues. CDR3 sequence reads: CAIGREGNQPQHF. The CDR3 bases are TGTGCCATCGGCAGGGAGGGCAATCAGCCCCAGCATTTT.

The chain joins TRBV7-8 to TRBJ2-5; 9 bases line up with TRBD1. V trimming: 2 bases; J trimming: 4 bases; junction bases outside the gene matches: 11. Germline values: CDR1 SGHVS, CDR2 FQNEAQ. CDR3 length: 17 amino acids. CDR3 nucleotide sequence: TGTGCCAGCAGCTTACCCCGACCGGGACAGGGAGGAGAGACCCAGTACTTC. This translates into CASSLPRPGQGGETQYF.

V is TRBV9 and J is TRBJ2-5; D possibly corresponds to TRBD1 (5 bases). CDR1 and CDR2 from the germline V gene are SGDLS and YYNGEE. The CDR3 consists of 13 residues. Deletions cut 3 bases from V and 6 bases from J, with 12 bases between. The DNA for the CDR3 is TGTGCCAGCAGCGACAGGTTTGTGCAGACCCAGTACTTC. This translates into CASSDRFVQTQYF.

In its sample, this clone was seen a few times. The chain recombines TRBV24-1 with TRBJ2-3; TRBD1 aligns across 11 bases. Trimming took 8 bases from V and 5 from J; bases not matched to a gene: 5. Per germline, CDR1 KGHDR and CDR2 SFDVKD. The CDR3 loop spans 14 amino acids. Here the CDR3 DNA reads TGTGCCACCACGTCCGGGACAGGGGGAGATACGCAGTATTTT. Its protein is CATTSGTGGDTQYF.